This entry features one TCR beta chain sequence. The target antigen is unknown. These data belong to a study of OX40 agonist ivuxolimab in advanced cancers. Study observations and caveats: At 0.1 to 3.0 mg/kg, CD4+ and CD8+ blood T cells expanded clonally by week 6.

Some clones are missing from TCRdb's copy, which holds only in-frame ones; the method was immunoSEQ multiplex PCR. The table shows about 29,000 clones, with 82% occurring only once. CDR1 SEHNR and CDR2 FQNEAQ come from the germline V gene (reference sequence). V was pared by 4 bases and J by 5 bases, with 6 bases of the junction left unmatched. The CDR3 is 15 amino acids. The rearrangement uses TRBV7-9 and TRBJ2-2; 8 bases line up with TRBD1. This TCR was sampled from an adult with an advanced solid tumor such as melanoma, head and neck, liver or kidney cancer. The material was CD4+ or CD8+ T cells sorted from blood, obtained in a trial of the OX40 agonist ivuxolimab. CDR3 region: CASSYLTGGTGELFF. The CDR3 DNA reads as TGTGCCAGCAGCTACCTTACAGGGGGGACCGGGGAGCTGTTTTTT.